The 30 T cell receptor beta chains below come from one sample, sequenced in a study of PD-L1 blockade in urothelial cancer. Time point denoted: pretreatment peripheral blood. Generated by immunoSEQ multiplex PCR, the TCRdb table keeps only in-frame clones and is missing some. The sample has approximately 48,000 clones, roughly 85% seen once. The sample here was PBMCs, taken around atezolizumab (anti-PD-L1) treatment. The source of these receptors is a woman aged 60-70 years with urothelial cancer.

This sequence joins TRBV5-5 and TRBJ1-1, with TRBD1 identical over 10 bases. V shed 3 bases, J shed 5 bases, and the junction held 10 bases outside the gene matches. The germline V gene encodes CDR1 SGHKS and CDR2 YYEKEE (reference sequence). The CDR3 consists of 16 residues. CDR3 in amino acids: CASSSGQGDLRTEAFF. As DNA, the CDR3 is TGTGCCAGCAGCTCCGGACAGGGGGATTTAAGGACTGAAGCTTTCTTT.

This chain joins TRBV28 and TRBJ1-4; possible D gene TRBD1, 6 bases. V dropped 3 bases and J dropped 10 bases, with 18 bases sitting between them. The germline gives CDR1 MDHEN, CDR2 SYDVKM. The CDR3 sequence is 15 residues long. The CDR3 DNA reads TGTGCCAGCAGTTTTCCCCCAGGGGTGCAGGGAAAACTGTTTTTT. It yields the protein CASSFPPGVQGKLFF. The full variable domain, completed using reference TRBV28 and TRBJ1-4, is DVKVTQSSRYLVKRTGEKVFLECVQDMDHENMFWYRQDPGLGLRLIYFSYDVKMKEKGDIPEGYSVSREKKERFSLILESASTNQTSMYLCASSFPPGVQGKLFFGSGTQLSVL.

The rearrangement links TRBV29-1 to TRBJ2-3; a weak D match, TRBD2 (6 bases). Germline CDR1 SQVTM, CDR2 ANQGSEA. This CDR3 spans 14 amino acids. V was cut by 3 bases and J by 0 bases, with 10 bases left in between. CDR3 coding DNA: TGCAGCGTTGACACGGGGGACAGCACAGATACGCAGTATTTT. Residues: CSVDTGDSTDTQYF.

The chain uses TRBV9 and TRBJ1-2; 11 bases agree with TRBD1. CDR3 length: 16 residues. Germline V CDR1 and CDR2: SGDLS, YYNGEE. The junction had 10 bases not matched to a gene; V was cut back by 3 bases and J by 6 bases. The CDR3 region has the DNA TGTGCCAGCAGCGCGAGCCCGGGGACAGGGGGGGATGGCTACACCTTC. Its translation: CASSASPGTGGDGYTF.

V gene TRBV5-1 combines with J gene TRBJ2-3; TRBD1 aligns across 8 bases. V lost 4 bases to trimming and J lost 4 bases; unmatched junction nucleotides: 5. This CDR3 is built from 14 residues. Germline V gene data show CDR1 as SGHRS and CDR2 as YFSETQ. The CDR3 loop is CASSTGQGSDTQYF. As DNA, the CDR3 is TGCGCCAGCAGCACCGGACAGGGATCAGATACGCAGTATTTT.

CDR3 bases: TGTGCCAGCCGGAAGGGACAGGCTAACTATGGCTACACCTTC. As protein: CASRKGQANYGYTF. The chain joins TRBV19 to TRBJ1-2, with 8 nucleotides matching TRBD1. The V segment lost 9 bases and the J segment 0 bases; nucleotides outside the gene matches: 6. Per the germline V gene, CDR1 is LNHDA and CDR2 is SQIVND (reference sequence). The CDR3 covers 14 residues.

The genes are TRBV18 and TRBJ1-1; possibly TRBD1 for D (5 bases). With 3 bases removed from V and 1 base from J, the gap between germline ends came to 6 bases. The length of the CDR3 is 13 residues. The germline V gene has CDR1 KGHSH and CDR2 LQKENI. For the CDR3, the DNA is TGTGCCAGCTCACCGGACAAGAACACTGAAGCTTTCTTT. Translating it yields CASSPDKNTEAFF.

The rearrangement joins TRBV5-1 to TRBJ2-7, with 10 bases lining up with TRBD1. Germline V gives CDR1 SGHRS, CDR2 YFSETQ. The CDR3 is 15 amino acids. The V gene end was trimmed by 4 bases and the J gene end by 4 bases; junction bases not matched to a gene: 8. CDR3 amino acids: CASSGQGVISYEQYF. The CDR3 DNA follows: TGCGCCAGCAGCGGACAGGGGGTGATTTCTTACGAGCAGTACTTC.

This clone was recorded once. The V gene is TRBV28, the J gene TRBJ2-1; 10 bases are a match to TRBD2. Trimming at V came to 6 bases and at J to 7 bases, leaving 12 bases not matched to a gene. Looked up from germline, CDR1 is MDHEN and CDR2 is SYDVKM. The CDR3 totals 16 residues. The CDR3 spells CASSSVEAGGSNEQFF. The CDR3 DNA is TGTGCCAGCAGCTCCGTTGAAGCGGGAGGGAGTAATGAGCAGTTCTTC.

The chain combines TRBV28 with TRBJ2-1; 9 positions match TRBD2. With V trimmed by 1 base and J by 4 bases, 5 bases remained unmatched. CDR1 and CDR2 (germline): MDHEN, SYDVKM. The CDR3 runs 16 residues. The CDR3 is CASSLYLAGEYNEQFF. As DNA, the CDR3 is TGTGCCAGCAGTTTATATTTAGCGGGAGAATACAATGAGCAGTTCTTC. The full variable domain, in which reference TRBV28 and TRBJ2-1 provide the parts outside the CDR3, is DVKVTQSSRYLVKRTGEKVFLECVQDMDHENMFWYRQDPGLGLRLIYFSYDVKMKEKGDIPEGYSVSREKKERFSLILESASTNQTSMYLCASSLYLAGEYNEQFFGPGTRLTVL.

The chain links TRBV29-1 to TRBJ2-7, with 7 bases fitting TRBD1. CDR1 is SQVTM and CDR2 is ANQGSEA in the germline V gene. Germline trimming cut 7 bases from V and 4 bases from J; bases unmatched to any gene: 7. The CDR3 runs to 12 residues. The CDR3 sequence: CSGQTGPYEQYF. Here the CDR3 DNA reads TGCAGCGGTCAGACAGGGCCATACGAGCAGTACTTC.

The rearrangement uses TRBV10-3 and TRBJ2-7, with TRBD2 as a possible D gene (5 bases). The CDR3 sequence is 14 residues long. In germline, CDR1 is ENHRY, CDR2 SYGVKD. The germline V and J ends were trimmed by 10 bases and 0 bases, with 16 bases remaining between them. The CDR3 bases are TGTGCCACCCTGTTCGGGAAAGGCTCCTACGAGCAGTACTTC. Translating it yields CATLFGKGSYEQYF.

The chain recombines TRBV5-1 with TRBJ2-5; 9 positions match TRBD1. Germline CDR1 and CDR2: SGHRS and YFSETQ. The V gene end was trimmed by 4 bases and the J gene end by 4 bases; junction bases not matched to a gene: 2. This CDR3 region has 13 residues. In DNA form, the CDR3 reads TGCGCCAGCAGCCGGGACAGGGCAGAGACCCAGTACTTC. Protein sequence: CASSRDRAETQYF.

The gene calls are TRBV5-1 and TRBJ1-2; D call uncertain. Deletions cut 0 bases from V and 0 bases from J, with 6 bases between. Germline loops: CDR1 SGHRS, CDR2 YFSETQ. The CDR3 has 14 residues. The CDR3 DNA reads as TGCGCCAGCAGCTTGGAGAGTCCTAACTATGGCTACACCTTC. It codes for CASSLESPNYGYTF.

The chain couples TRBV20-1 to TRBJ1-1; D remains unclear. Germline V gives CDR1 DFQATT, CDR2 SNEGSKA (reference sequence). This CDR3 spans 11 amino acids. Trimming pared 5 bases from V and 4 bases from J, leaving 8 bases between. As DNA, the CDR3 is TGCAGTGCTTGCGTTATCACTGAAGCTTTCTTT. It is translated as CSACVITEAFF.

This rearrangement joins TRBV15 to TRBJ1-4; 8 bases map to TRBD1. This CDR3 contains 16 residues. V gave up 0 bases and J gave up 7 bases; unmatched junction bases: 7. Germline V lookup: CDR1 LNHNV, CDR2 YYDKDF (reference sequence). The CDR3 nucleotides are TGTGCCACCAGCAGAGACCGACAGGGGCAGGGTGAAAAACTGTTTTTT. Translation gives CATSRDRQGQGEKLFF. The full variable domain, in which reference TRBV15 and TRBJ1-4 provide the parts outside the CDR3, is DAMVIQNPRYQVTQFGKPVTLSCSQTLNHNVMYWYQQKSSQAPKLLFHYYDKDFNNEADTPDNFQSRRPNTSFCFLDIRSPGLGDTAMYLCATSRDRQGQGEKLFFGSGTQLSVL.

The gene calls are TRBV5-6 and TRBJ2-4, with 13 nucleotides matching TRBD2. V was pared by 0 bases and J by 0 bases, with 6 bases of the junction left unmatched. Looked up from germline, CDR1 is SGHDT and CDR2 is YYEEEE. The CDR3 is 19 residues long. CDR3 DNA sequence: TGTGCCAGCAGCTTGGCCCCGACTAGCGGGGGGATAGCCAAAAACATTCAGTACTTC. Translation gives CASSLAPTSGGIAKNIQYF.

CDR3 in DNA: TGTGCCAGCAGCTTAGGGACAGCCAGGGGCTCCTATGGCTACACCTTC. Its translation: CASSLGTARGSYGYTF. V is TRBV7-8 and J is TRBJ1-2; possible D gene TRBD1, 6 bases. Trimming left V 1 base short and J 4 bases short, with 16 bases between. This CDR3 has 16 amino acids. The germline V gene encodes CDR1 SGHVS and CDR2 FQNEAQ. The variable domain in full, completed from reference TRBV7-8 and TRBJ1-2, reads GAGVSQSPRYKVAKRGQDVALRCDPISGHVSLFWYQQALGQGPEFLTYFQNEAQLDKSGLPSDRFFAERPEGSVSTLKIQRTQQEDSAVYLCASSLGTARGSYGYTFGSGTRLTVV.

This chain joins TRBV14 and TRBJ2-1, with TRBD2 matching over 10 bases. The CDR3 extends over 17 amino acids. The trim removed 4 bases at V and 7 bases at J, leaving 13 bases unmatched. Looked up from germline, CDR1 is SGHDN and CDR2 is FVKESK. CDR3 loop: CASSRPLTAGGKNEQFF. DNA of the CDR3: TGTGCCAGCAGCCGACCCCTCACAGCGGGAGGGAAAAATGAGCAGTTCTTC.

The V call is TRBV29-1, the J call TRBJ1-3; D is unresolved. The CDR3 covers 15 residues. V was trimmed by 4 bases and J by 0 bases, leaving 13 bases between them. Germline CDR1 is SQVTM and CDR2 is ANQGSEA. The CDR3 sequence: CSVGDIESSGNTIYF. Written as DNA, the CDR3 is TGCAGCGTTGGAGATATCGAGAGCTCTGGAAACACCATATATTTT.

J is TRBJ2-5 and V is TRBV4-1, with a tentative D call TRBD1 (5 bases). In germline, CDR1 is MGHRA, CDR2 YSYEKL. The CDR3 loop spans 14 amino acids. V lost 6 bases and J lost 1, with 12 bases in between. In DNA form, the CDR3 reads TGCGCCAGCAGTTACAAAGGGGTCCAAGAGACCCAGTACTTC. It encodes CASSYKGVQETQYF.

This CDR3 reads CASSFSGNEQFF. The CDR3 DNA reads TGTGCCAGCAGCTTTAGTGGCAATGAGCAGTTCTTC. The rearrangement links TRBV11-3 to TRBJ2-1; D is unclear. The CDR3 loop spans 12 amino acids. V lost 3 bases to trimming and J lost 6 bases, with 6 bases between them. Per the germline V gene, CDR1 is SGHNT and CDR2 is YENEEA.

This clone appeared once. The CDR3 DNA reads as TGTGCCAGCAGTTACGATACGGACAGGGCTGAAAAACTGTTTTTT. Encoded protein: CASSYDTDRAEKLFF. This chain uses TRBV6-5 with TRBJ1-4, with TRBD1 matching over 8 bases. V shed 2 bases, J shed 7 bases, and the junction held 6 bases outside the gene matches. Germline V gives CDR1 MNHEY, CDR2 SVGAGI. The CDR3 consists of 15 residues.

This clone is a singleton in its sample. The rearrangement joins TRBV6-5 to TRBJ1-1; TRBD1 might be the D (6 bases). Germline CDR1 and CDR2: MNHEY and SVGAGI. V was clipped by 2 bases and J by 1 base, with 8 bases between them. CDR3 length equals 14 residues. CDR3 sequence reads: CASSYMGANTEAFF. CDR3 sequence (DNA): TGTGCCAGCAGTTACATGGGGGCGAACACTGAAGCTTTCTTT.

The rearrangement uses TRBV4-3 and TRBJ2-3; TRBD1 agrees at 7 bases. This CDR3 has 15 amino acids. Looked up from germline, CDR1 is LGHNA and CDR2 is YSLEER. V gave up 2 bases and J gave up 2 bases; unmatched junction bases: 4. Written as DNA, the CDR3 is TGCGCCAGCAGCCAACAGGGGGTCGCCACAGATACGCAGTATTTT. Protein sequence: CASSQQGVATDTQYF.

This clone was seen once. The V and J genes are TRBV28 and TRBJ1-3, with D possibly matching TRBD1 (6 bases). CDR1 is MDHEN and CDR2 is SYDVKM in the germline V gene. This CDR3 is built from 15 residues. V was cut by 4 bases and J by 0 bases, with 10 bases left in between. The CDR3 spells CASSSGTLSGNTIYF. As DNA, the CDR3 is TGTGCCAGCAGTTCCGGGACACTCTCTGGAAACACCATATATTTT.

The chain combines TRBV5-1 with TRBJ2-3; 8 nucleotides align to TRBD1. In germline, CDR1 is SGHRS, CDR2 YFSETQ. CDR3 size: 13 residues. V was pared by 5 bases and J by 6 bases, with 5 bases of the junction left unmatched. CDR3 sequence reads: CASRGQAGDTQYF. CDR3 sequence (DNA): TGCGCCAGCAGGGGACAGGCCGGGGATACGCAGTATTTT.

The V and J genes are TRBV13 and TRBJ1-1; D might be TRBD1 (6 bases). The CDR3 is 14 amino acids. CDR1 and CDR2 (germline): PRHDT, FYEKMQ (reference sequence). V was pared by 5 bases and J by 3 bases, with 13 bases between. This CDR3 reads CASSTRTVYTEAFF. The DNA of the CDR3 is TGTGCCAGCAGCACCCGGACAGTTTACACTGAAGCTTTCTTT.

This chain uses TRBV7-8 with TRBJ2-5; D may be TRBD1 (8 bases). Trimming cost V 5 bases and J 5 bases, with 21 bases left between them. The germline V gene encodes CDR1 SGHVS and CDR2 FQNEAQ. The CDR3 has 16 amino acids. CDR3 protein: CASSAQRTGRGETQYF. The CDR3 coding sequence is TGTGCCAGCAGCGCCCAGCGGACAGGGAGGGGGGAGACCCAGTACTTC.

The rearrangement uses TRBV10-1 and TRBJ2-5; D is perhaps TRBD2 (5 bases). The CDR3 is made up of 14 amino acids. Trimming removed 0 bases from V and 5 bases from J, with 10 bases in between. Germline-derived CDR1 and CDR2 are WNHNN and SYGVQD (reference sequence). In DNA form, the CDR3 reads TGCGCCAGCAGTGAGTCAATCGCGGGTGAGACCCAGTACTTC. Amino acids: CASSESIAGETQYF.